Included here is one T cell receptor beta chain sequence, with context. Its antigen is currently unknown. The sample comes from a study of OX40 agonist ivuxolimab in advanced cancers. Study summary: The patients received agonistic anti-OX40 (CD134) antibody ivuxolimab. Study results and limitations: Low normalized T-cell clonal expansion was also seen in some nonresponders.

Autoimmune disease history or systemic immunosuppression led to patients being barred. Losses at the gene ends were 1 base for V and 4 bases for J; bases not matched to a gene: 7. The CDR3 loop spans 17 amino acids. CDR1 SQVTM and CDR2 ANQGSEA come from the germline V gene. The method was immunoSEQ multiplex PCR; TCRdb's version includes in-frame clones alone and lacks a portion of them. The data hold around 140,000 clones, with roughly nine tenths observed a single time. The TCR originated in an adult with an advanced solid tumor such as melanoma, head and neck, liver or kidney cancer. The chain carries TRBV29-1 and TRBJ2-7, with 16 bases identical to TRBD2. The specimen was CD4+ or CD8+ T cells sorted from blood, collected in a trial of the OX40 agonist ivuxolimab. CDR3 sequence: CSVEAPGLAGGRYEQYF. The CDR3 nucleotides are TGCAGCGTTGAAGCCCCGGGACTAGCGGGAGGGAGATACGAGCAGTACTTC.